This T cell receptor (beta chain) stems from a study of cytomegalovirus exposure and HLA in healthy donors. Study-level results: As confirmed in vitro, three CMV-associated chains were specific for CMV antigens.

PCR used 60 Vbeta primers and 13 Jbeta primers. The method was immunoSEQ multiplex PCR; TCRdb's version includes in-frame clones alone and lacks a portion of them. The sample includes some 190,000 clones, 85% seen only once; the top ten take 1%. Deletions cut 4 bases from V and 4 bases from J, with 17 bases between. The CDR3 contains 16 residues. The germline V gene encodes CDR1 MDHEN and CDR2 SYDVKM. There are a few counts of this clone. Its antigen is undetermined. The chain employs TRBV28 and TRBJ2-1; tentative D call: TRBD1 (5 bases). Sequencing input: PBMCs. The clonotype originates from a boy aged 2 to 9 in good health and CMV-seronegative. The CDR3, as DNA: TGTGCCAGCAGTTCCCCCCGCAGGGAAAGATACAATGAGCAGTTCTTC. This codes for CASSSPRRERYNEQFF.